One T cell receptor beta chain is described in this entry. There is no known antigen for this receptor. The record has no base qualities; no much larger clone is one base away. These data belong to a study of blood T cell repertoires in COVID-19 (dated by TCRdb to the early 2020s). Looking at the study overall: Samples covering the acute and convalescent phases of COVID-19 were provided by collaborators in the United States, Italy and Spain. The prospective study material was composed of cDNA or gDNA derived from T cells, B-cell-depleted T cells, or PBMCs. A freely available public database, intended as a resource for researchers studying the immune response to SARS-CoV-2, is where the repertoires were released. Samples were obtained from the ongoing ImmuneRACE study (first 160 participants) and from about 1,300 subjects provided by 6 global collaborators. Sample metadata almost always included a de-identified subject ID, COVID-19 status, age in years and sex. Where available, HLA class I and class II types were taken from metadata supplied by the sample provider and were not determined by assay-based typing. Subjects who had been exposed to COVID-19, were actively infected with it, or had recovered from it provided the deeply sampled blood TCRbeta repertoires that made up the dataset.

Inclusive of the bounding cysteine and phenylalanine, the CDR3 is 16 residues long. Just CDR3 DNA is preserved here, 48 bases in frame from base 1. V is pared back by 4 bases and J by 0 bases, with 13 bases lying between the germline termini. In the germline V gene, CDR1 corresponds to SGHTA and CDR2 to FQGNSA. The research as a whole found: The quantity of clinical and demographic metadata differed by source and by participant and was supplied without curation.

Participants in the prospective study were aged about 18 to 89 years, lived in approximately 26 United States geographic areas, and enrolled through a virtual design. Cohort assignment in the prospective study relied on participant-reported clinical history from a screening survey and a study questionnaire. Each participant in the prospective study had whole blood, serum and a nasopharyngeal or oropharyngeal swab collected by mobile phlebotomists. Participants in the prospective study had the option to provide additional blood draws and questionnaires over a roughly 2-month period. Before DNA extraction, blood samples from the prospective study were shipped at room temperature or frozen. TCRbeta CDR3 regions were amplified from genomic DNA using the immunoSEQ Assay, a bias-controlled multiplex PCR. As for the original processing: Within the assay, amplification of reference gene primers was used to estimate how many nucleated cells each sample contained. To quantify the absolute abundance of each unique TCRbeta CDR3 rearrangement, sequence reads were collapsed and filtered. For each sample, productive Simpson clonality was calculated as the square root of Simpson's diversity index over productive rearrangements. In its TCRdb copy, this immuneACCESS table keeps in-frame sequences only and misses some clones. Where compared with another copy, unresolved V genes explain less than half of these, and the others have no known cause. V, J and clone size reflect that table, while D and trimming were determined from the DNA. For this sample the table gives 150,000 to 200,000 clones, of which 89% were detected only once. Of the sample, under 3% is held by the ten largest clones.

The TCR originated in a woman aged 40 to 50 with acute COVID-19. The receptor chain draws on TRBV7-2 and TRBJ1-3; the D gene is perhaps TRBD1, from 6 matching bases. Sequenced sample: PBMCs or T cells enriched from blood (not recorded which). The DNA sequence is given as TGTGCCAGCAGCTCCGGACAGCCCAACTCTGGAAACACCATATATTTT. Its coded protein is CASSSGQPNSGNTIYF.